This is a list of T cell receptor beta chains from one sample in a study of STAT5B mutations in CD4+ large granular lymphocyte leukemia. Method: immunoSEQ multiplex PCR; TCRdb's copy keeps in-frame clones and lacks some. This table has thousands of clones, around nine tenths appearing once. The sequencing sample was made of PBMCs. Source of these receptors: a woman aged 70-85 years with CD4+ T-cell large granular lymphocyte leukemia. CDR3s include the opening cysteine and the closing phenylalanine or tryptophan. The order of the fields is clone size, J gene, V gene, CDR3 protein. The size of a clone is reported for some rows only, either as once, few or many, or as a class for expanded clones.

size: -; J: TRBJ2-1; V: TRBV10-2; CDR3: CASRLAGGPGNEQFF
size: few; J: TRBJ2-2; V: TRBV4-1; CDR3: CASSQGLAGELFF
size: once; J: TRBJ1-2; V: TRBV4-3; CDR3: CASSQDPQGAYGYTF
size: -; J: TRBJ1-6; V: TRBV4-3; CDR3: CASSQDNQNSPLHF
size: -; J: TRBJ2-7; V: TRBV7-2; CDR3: CASSLFGDEQYF
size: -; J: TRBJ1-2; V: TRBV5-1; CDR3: CASSLVSRPRREGYTF
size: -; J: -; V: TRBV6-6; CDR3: CASSYRDGAYEQYF
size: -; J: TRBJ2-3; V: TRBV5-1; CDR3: CASSLEGKLADTQYF
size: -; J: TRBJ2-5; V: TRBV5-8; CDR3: CASSPAGGRVETQYF
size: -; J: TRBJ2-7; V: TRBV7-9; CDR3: CASSLTAGQGIRTYEQYF